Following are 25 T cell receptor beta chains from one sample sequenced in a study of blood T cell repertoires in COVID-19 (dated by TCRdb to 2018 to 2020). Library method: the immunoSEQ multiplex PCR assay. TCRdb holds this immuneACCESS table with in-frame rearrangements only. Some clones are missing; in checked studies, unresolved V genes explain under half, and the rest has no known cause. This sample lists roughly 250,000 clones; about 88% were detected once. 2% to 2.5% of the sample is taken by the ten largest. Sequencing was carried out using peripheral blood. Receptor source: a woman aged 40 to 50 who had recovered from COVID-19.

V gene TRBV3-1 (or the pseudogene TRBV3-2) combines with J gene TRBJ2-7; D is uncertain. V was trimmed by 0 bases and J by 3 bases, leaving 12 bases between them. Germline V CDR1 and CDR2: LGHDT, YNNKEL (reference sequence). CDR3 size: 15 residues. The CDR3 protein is CASSQDEFPSYEQYF. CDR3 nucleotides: TGTGCCAGCAGCCAAGATGAGTTCCCGAGCTACGAGCAGTACTTC.

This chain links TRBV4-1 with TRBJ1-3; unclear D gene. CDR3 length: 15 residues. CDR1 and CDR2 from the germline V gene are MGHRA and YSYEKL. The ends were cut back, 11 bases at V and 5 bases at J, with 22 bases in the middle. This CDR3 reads CASSLNRRERNTIYF. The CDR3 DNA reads TGCGCCTCCTCACTTAACAGAAGGGAGAGAAACACCATATATTTT.

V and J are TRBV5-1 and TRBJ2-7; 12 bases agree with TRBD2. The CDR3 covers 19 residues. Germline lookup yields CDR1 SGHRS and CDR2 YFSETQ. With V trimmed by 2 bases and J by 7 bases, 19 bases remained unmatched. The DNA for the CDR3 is TGCGCCAGCAGCTTTAATTATATACGGAGGACTAGCGGGAAGGAGGAGCAGTACTTC. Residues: CASSFNYIRRTSGKEEQYF.

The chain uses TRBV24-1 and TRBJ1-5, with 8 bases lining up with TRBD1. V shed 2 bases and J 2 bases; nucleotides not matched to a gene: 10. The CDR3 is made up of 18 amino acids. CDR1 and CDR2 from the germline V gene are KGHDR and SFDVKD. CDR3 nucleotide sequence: TGTGCCACCAGTGATTCTGGCGCAGGGGGCTTCGGCAATCAGCCCCAGCATTTT. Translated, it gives CATSDSGAGGFGNQPQHF.

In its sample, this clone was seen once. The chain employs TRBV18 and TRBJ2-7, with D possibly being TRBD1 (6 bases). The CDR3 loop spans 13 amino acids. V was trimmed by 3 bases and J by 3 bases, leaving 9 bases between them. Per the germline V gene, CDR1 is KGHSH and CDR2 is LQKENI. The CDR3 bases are TGTGCCAGCTCACCGGGACATCTCTACGAGCAGTACTTC. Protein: CASSPGHLYEQYF.

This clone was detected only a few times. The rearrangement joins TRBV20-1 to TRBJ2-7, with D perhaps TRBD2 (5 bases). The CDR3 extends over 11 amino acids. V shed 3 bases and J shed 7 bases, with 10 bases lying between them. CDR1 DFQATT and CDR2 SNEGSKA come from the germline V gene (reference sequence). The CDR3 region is CSARAEREQYF. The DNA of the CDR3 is TGCAGTGCTAGGGCCGAGCGGGAGCAGTACTTC.

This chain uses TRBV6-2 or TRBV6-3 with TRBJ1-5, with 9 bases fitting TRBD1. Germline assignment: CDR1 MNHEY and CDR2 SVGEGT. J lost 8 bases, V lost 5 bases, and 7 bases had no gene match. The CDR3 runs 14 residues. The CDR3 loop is CASSNGQGPKPQHF. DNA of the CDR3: TGTGCCAGCAGTAATGGACAGGGGCCTAAGCCCCAGCATTTT.

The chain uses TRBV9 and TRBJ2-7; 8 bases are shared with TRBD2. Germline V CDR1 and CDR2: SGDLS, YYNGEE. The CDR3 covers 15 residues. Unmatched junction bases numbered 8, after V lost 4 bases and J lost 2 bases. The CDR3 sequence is CASSSSGGGPYEQYF. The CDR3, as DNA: TGTGCCAGCAGCAGCTCGGGGGGGGGCCCCTACGAGCAGTACTTC.

CDR3 residues: CASRWTGEGDTQYF. For the CDR3, the DNA is TGTGCCAGTAGGTGGACAGGGGAGGGGGATACGCAGTATTTT. V is TRBV19 and J is TRBJ2-3; 9 bases align to TRBD1. The CDR3 is 14 residues long. Germline V gives CDR1 LNHDA, CDR2 SQIVND (reference sequence). V trimming: 6 bases; J trimming: 6 bases; junction bases outside the gene matches: 7.

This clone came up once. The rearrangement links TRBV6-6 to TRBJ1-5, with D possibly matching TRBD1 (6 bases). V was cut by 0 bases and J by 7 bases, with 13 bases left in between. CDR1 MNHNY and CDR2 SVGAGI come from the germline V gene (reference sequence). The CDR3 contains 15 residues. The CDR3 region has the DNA TGTGCCAGCAGTTACTCGAGCAGGGGCGGGCAGCCCCAGCATTTT. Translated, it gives CASSYSSRGGQPQHF.

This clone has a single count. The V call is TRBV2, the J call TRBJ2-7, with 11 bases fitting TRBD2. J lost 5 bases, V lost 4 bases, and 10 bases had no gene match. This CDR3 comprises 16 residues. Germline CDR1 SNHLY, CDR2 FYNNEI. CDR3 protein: CASSAGLAGGNHEQYF. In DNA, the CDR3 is TGTGCCAGCAGTGCCGGGCTAGCGGGAGGAAACCACGAGCAGTACTTC.

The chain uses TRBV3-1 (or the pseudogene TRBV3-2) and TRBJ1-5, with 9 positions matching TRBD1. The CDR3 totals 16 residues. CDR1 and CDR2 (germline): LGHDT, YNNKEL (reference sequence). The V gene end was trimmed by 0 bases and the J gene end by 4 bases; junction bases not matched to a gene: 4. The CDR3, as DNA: TGTGCCAGCAGCCAAGATGGGACAGGGAGGAATCAGCCCCAGCATTTT. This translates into CASSQDGTGRNQPQHF.

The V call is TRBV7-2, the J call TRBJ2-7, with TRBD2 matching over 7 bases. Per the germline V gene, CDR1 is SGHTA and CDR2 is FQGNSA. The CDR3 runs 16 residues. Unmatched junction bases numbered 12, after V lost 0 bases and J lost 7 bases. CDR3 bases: TGTGCCAGCAGCTTAGCCGACTGGGGAGGGCCGAAGGAGCAGTACTTC. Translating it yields CASSLADWGGPKEQYF. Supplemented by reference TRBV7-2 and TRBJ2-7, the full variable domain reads GAGVSQSPSNKVTEKGKDVELRCDPISGHTALYWYRQSLGQGLEFLIYFQGNSAPDKSGLPSDRFSAERTGGSVSTLTIQRTQQEDSAVYLCASSLADWGGPKEQYFGPGTRLTVT.

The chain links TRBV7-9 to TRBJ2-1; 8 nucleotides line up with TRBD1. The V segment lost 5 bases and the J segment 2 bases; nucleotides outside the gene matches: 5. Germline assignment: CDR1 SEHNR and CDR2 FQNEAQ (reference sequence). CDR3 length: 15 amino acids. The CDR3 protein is CASSTGTGAYNEQFF. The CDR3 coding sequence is TGTGCCAGCAGCACCGGGACAGGAGCCTACAATGAGCAGTTCTTC.

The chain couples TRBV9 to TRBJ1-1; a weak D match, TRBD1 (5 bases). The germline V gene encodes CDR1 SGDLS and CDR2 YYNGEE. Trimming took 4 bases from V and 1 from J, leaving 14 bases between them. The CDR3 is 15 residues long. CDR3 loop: CASSPGGVGNTEAFF. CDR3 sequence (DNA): TGTGCCAGCAGCCCCGGGGGGGTGGGGAACACTGAAGCTTTCTTT.

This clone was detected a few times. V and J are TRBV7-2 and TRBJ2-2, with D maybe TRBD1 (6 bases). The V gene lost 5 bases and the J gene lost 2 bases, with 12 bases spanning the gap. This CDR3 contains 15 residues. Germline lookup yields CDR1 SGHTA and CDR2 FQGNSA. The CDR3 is CASSPGTINTGELFF. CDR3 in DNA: TGTGCCAGCAGCCCCGGGACAATTAACACCGGGGAGCTGTTTTTT.

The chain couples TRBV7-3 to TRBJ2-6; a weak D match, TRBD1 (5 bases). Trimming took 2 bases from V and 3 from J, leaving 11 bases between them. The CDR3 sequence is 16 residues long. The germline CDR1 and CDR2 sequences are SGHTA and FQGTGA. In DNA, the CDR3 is TGTGCCAGCAGCTTAGAACCAGGGATTGGGGCCAACGTCCTGACTTTC. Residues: CASSLEPGIGANVLTF.

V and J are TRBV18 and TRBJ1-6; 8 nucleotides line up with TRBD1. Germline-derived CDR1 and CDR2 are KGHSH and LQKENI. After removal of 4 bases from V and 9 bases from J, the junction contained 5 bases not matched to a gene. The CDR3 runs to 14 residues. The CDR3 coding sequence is TGTGCCAGCTCACTGGGACAGGAGGGTTCACCCCTCCACTTT. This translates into CASSLGQEGSPLHF.

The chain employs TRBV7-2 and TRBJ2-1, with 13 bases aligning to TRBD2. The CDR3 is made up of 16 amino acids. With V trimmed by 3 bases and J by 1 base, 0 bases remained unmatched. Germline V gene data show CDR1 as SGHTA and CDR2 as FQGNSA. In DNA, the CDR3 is TGTGCCAGCAGCTTGGGACTAGCGGGGTCCTACAATGAGCAGTTCTTC. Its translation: CASSLGLAGSYNEQFF.

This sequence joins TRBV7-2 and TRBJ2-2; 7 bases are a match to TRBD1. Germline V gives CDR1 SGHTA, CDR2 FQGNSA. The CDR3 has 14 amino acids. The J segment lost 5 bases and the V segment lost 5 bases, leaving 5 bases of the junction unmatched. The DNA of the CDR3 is TGTGCCAGCAGCCGGGACAGCCTTACCGGGGAGCTGTTTTTT. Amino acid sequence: CASSRDSLTGELFF.

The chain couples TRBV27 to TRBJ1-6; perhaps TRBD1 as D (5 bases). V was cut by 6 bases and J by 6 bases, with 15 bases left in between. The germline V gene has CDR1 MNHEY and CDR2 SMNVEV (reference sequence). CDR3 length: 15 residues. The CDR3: CASSPLGGPNSPLHF. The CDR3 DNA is TGTGCCAGCAGCCCCCTCGGGGGTCCTAATTCACCCCTCCACTTT.

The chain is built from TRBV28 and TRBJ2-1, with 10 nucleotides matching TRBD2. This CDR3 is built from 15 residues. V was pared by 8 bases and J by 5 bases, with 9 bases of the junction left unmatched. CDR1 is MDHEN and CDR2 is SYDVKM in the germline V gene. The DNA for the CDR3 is TGTGCCAGCCAAGCGGGGGGGACACTAAACAATGAGCAGTTCTTC. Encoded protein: CASQAGGTLNNEQFF.

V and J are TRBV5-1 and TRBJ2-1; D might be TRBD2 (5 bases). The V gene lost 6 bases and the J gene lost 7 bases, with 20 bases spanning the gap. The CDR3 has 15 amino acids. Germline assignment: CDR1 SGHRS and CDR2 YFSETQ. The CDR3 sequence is CASTILPRTGNEQFF. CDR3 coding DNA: TGCGCCAGCACCATCCTCCCGCGGACTGGTAATGAGCAGTTCTTC.

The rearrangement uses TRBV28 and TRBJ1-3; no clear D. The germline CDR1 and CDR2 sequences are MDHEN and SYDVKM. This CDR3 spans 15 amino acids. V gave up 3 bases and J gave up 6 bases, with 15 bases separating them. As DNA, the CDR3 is TGTGCCAGCAGTTTCTCTGGAGGCTATTTAAACACCATATATTTT. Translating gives CASSFSGGYLNTIYF.

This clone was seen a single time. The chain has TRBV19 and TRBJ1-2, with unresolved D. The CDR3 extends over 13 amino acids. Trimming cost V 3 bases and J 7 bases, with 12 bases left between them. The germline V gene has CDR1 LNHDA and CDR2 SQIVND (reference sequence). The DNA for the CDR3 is TGTGCCAGTAGTATGGGAGATGTTGGTGGCTACACCTTC. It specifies CASSMGDVGGYTF.